The following is a TCR beta chain sequence with its context. The source of the sample is a study of Ad26.COV2.S vaccination and SARS-CoV-2 variants. The treatment: roughly 20 received Ad26.COV2.S at low or high dose, single or two shots; 5 received placebo; per-sample allocation not given. Material that was analyzed had been drawn on day 63 after the first vaccine or placebo injection. Donation was by an adult aged 18-55 years who was in Boston. Repertoires were generated with immunoSEQ multiplex PCR, while TCRdb's copy carries only in-frame clones and drops some. The sample lists about 350,000 clones; roughly nine tenths were seen once. This TCR came from a person aged 18-60 years who received the Ad26.COV2.S COVID-19 vaccine or a placebo. This sample comprised peripheral blood, obtained in a trial of Ad26.COV2.S vaccine versus placebo.

CDR3 region: CASSPPYGTNVLTF. The DNA of the CDR3 is TGTGCCAGCTCCCCCCCGTACGGGACCAACGTCCTGACTTTC. The chain links TRBV18 to TRBJ2-6; D might be TRBD2 (5 bases). V lost 6 bases, J lost 8 bases, and 14 bases lay in between. There are 14 residues in the CDR3. Germline assignment: CDR1 KGHSH and CDR2 LQKENI.